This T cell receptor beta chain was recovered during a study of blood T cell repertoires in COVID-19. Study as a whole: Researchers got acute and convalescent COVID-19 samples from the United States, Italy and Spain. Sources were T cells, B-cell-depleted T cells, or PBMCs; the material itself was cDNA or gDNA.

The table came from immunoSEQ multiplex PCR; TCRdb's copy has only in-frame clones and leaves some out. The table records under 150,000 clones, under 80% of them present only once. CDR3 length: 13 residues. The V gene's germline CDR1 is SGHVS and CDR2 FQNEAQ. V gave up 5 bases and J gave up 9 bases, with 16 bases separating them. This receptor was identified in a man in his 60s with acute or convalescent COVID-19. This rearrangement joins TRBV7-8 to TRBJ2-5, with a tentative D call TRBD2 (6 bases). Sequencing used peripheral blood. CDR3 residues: CASSTLLGGAQYF. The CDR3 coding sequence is TGTGCCAGCAGCACACTACTCGGAGGGGCCCAGTACTTC.